This is a list of T cell receptor beta chains from one sample in a study of ipilimumab plus nivolumab after autologous stem cell transplantation. This table comes from immunoSEQ multiplex PCR, and its TCRdb copy is limited to in-frame clones, with some not included. Seen here are about 20,000 clones, 70% to 85% observed once, and the top ten hold roughly 25%. Sequenced material: PBMCs, taken in a trial of ipilimumab plus nivolumab as post-transplant consolidation. The receptors stem from a male donor with diffuse large B-cell lymphoma. CDR3s include the opening cysteine and the closing phenylalanine or tryptophan. The D gene is left open where the match is weak.

cdr3_aa,j_call,v_call,d_call
CASSLEWAQYF,TRBJ2-5,TRBV7-2,.
CASSIKGNSGNTIYF,TRBJ1-3,TRBV19,.
CASSFSGVTAGELFF,TRBJ2-2,TRBV7-6,.
CASTSSGTGRPEQYF,TRBJ2-7,TRBV28,TRBD1
CASSLARGRQETQYF,TRBJ2-5,TRBV7-6,TRBD1
CASSQEWTEPYEQYF,TRBJ2-7,TRBV14,.
CASSLQLGLNSYEQYF,TRBJ2-7,TRBV5-5,.
CASSEGAGVYEQYF,TRBJ2-7,TRBV9,TRBD1
CASSRRQVQNYGYTF,TRBJ1-2,TRBV6-1,.
CAISESEWYGYTF,TRBJ1-2,TRBV10-3,.
CASRPGLQGDEQYF,TRBJ2-7,TRBV10-1,TRBD2
CASSQGWTRGYTF,TRBJ1-2,TRBV4-1,.
CASSLFPGGTEAFF,TRBJ1-1,TRBV7-9,.
CASSLSVAGYNEQFF,TRBJ2-1,TRBV27,.
CASSLAGVANFDEQFF,TRBJ2-1,TRBV5-1,.
CASSRGAGGRGNTIYF,TRBJ1-3,TRBV7-6,TRBD1
CASSNVVPYQETQYF,TRBJ2-5,TRBV18,.
CASSLVYEQFF,TRBJ2-1,TRBV11-3,.
CASSDRGSETQYF,TRBJ2-5,TRBV11-2,TRBD1
CASSPKDSFPGYTF,TRBJ1-2,TRBV7-9,.
CASSLEVSYGYTF,TRBJ1-2,TRBV11-2,.
CASSLAANEQFF,TRBJ2-1,TRBV11-3,.